Following are 19 T cell receptor beta chains from one sample sequenced in a study of T cell responses to AZD1222 COVID-19 vaccine. Using immunoSEQ multiplex PCR, the repertoire was profiled, and TCRdb retains in-frame clones only, with some absent. The table records over 100,000 clones, 85% to 95% of them present only once. The material sequenced was peripheral blood, taken on day 0 of AZD1222 vaccination. The receptors were gathered from an adult in good health.

V and J are TRBV28 and TRBJ2-7; TRBD2 aligns across 7 bases. Germline V gene data show CDR1 as MDHEN and CDR2 as SYDVKM. Trimming took 5 bases from V and 0 from J; bases not matched to a gene: 7. This CDR3 comprises 15 residues. This CDR3 is CASSAPGRGSYEQYF. For the CDR3, the DNA is TGTGCCAGCAGTGCCCCGGGGAGGGGCTCCTACGAGCAGTACTTC.

The chain has TRBV7-2 and TRBJ1-2; 7 bases map to TRBD1. Germline V gene lookup returns CDR1 SGHTA and CDR2 FQGNSA. The CDR3 covers 15 residues. Losses at the gene ends were 1 base for V and 3 bases for J; bases not matched to a gene: 5. The chain's CDR3 is CASSLGPGTDYGYTF. The CDR3 DNA follows: TGTGCCAGCAGCTTAGGCCCCGGGACAGACTATGGCTACACCTTC.

The rearrangement joins TRBV4-1 to TRBJ1-5; 9 nucleotides match TRBD1. The CDR3 has 14 amino acids. From germline, CDR1 is MGHRA and CDR2 YSYEKL. The V and J ends lost 3 bases and 6 bases, in that order; junction bases with no gene match: 3. CDR3 amino acids: CASSQGTGPQPQHF. The CDR3 coding sequence is TGCGCCAGCAGCCAGGGGACAGGGCCTCAGCCCCAGCATTTT.

Only one count was recorded for this clone. The chain recombines TRBV3-1 (or the pseudogene TRBV3-2) with TRBJ2-6, with TRBD1 identical over 7 bases. Germline V gene sequence: CDR1 LGHDT, CDR2 YNNKEL (reference sequence). This CDR3 spans 14 amino acids. V shed 8 bases, J shed 1 base, and the junction held 2 bases outside the gene matches. The CDR3 DNA reads as TGTGCCAGCTCGACAGGGTCTGGGGCCAACGTCCTGACTTTC. Residues: CASSTGSGANVLTF.

The chain couples TRBV5-1 to TRBJ2-6, with a possible D match to TRBD2 (6 bases). Trimming removed 6 bases from V and 3 bases from J, with 13 bases in between. The CDR3 contains 15 residues. Germline V CDR1 and CDR2: SGHRS, YFSETQ. The CDR3 DNA reads TGCGCCAGCACCCTGGAGGGGATTGGGGCCAACGTCCTGACTTTC. This codes for CASTLEGIGANVLTF.

V and J are TRBV3-1 (or the pseudogene TRBV3-2) and TRBJ2-2; D remains unclear. Per germline, CDR1 LGHDT and CDR2 YNNKEL (reference sequence). CDR3 length equals 14 residues. The V gene lost 3 bases and the J gene lost 1 base, with 6 bases spanning the gap. In DNA form, the CDR3 reads TGTGCCAGCAGCCAGCGGTTGAACACCGGGGAGCTGTTTTTT. Amino acids: CASSQRLNTGELFF.

This sequence joins TRBV7-2 and TRBJ2-7, with TRBD1 matching 9 bases. The CDR3 has 16 residues. The trim removed 1 base at V and 6 bases at J, leaving 10 bases unmatched. From germline, CDR1 is SGHTA and CDR2 FQGNSA. The CDR3 reads CASSLEATGGFREQYF. The CDR3 DNA reads as TGTGCCAGCAGCTTAGAAGCGACAGGGGGGTTTCGCGAGCAGTACTTC.

The chain links TRBV7-3 to TRBJ2-3, with D perhaps matching TRBD2 (5 bases). Trimming removed 5 bases from V and 4 bases from J, with 13 bases in between. The CDR3 consists of 14 residues. Per the germline V gene, CDR1 is SGHTA and CDR2 is FQGTGA. CDR3 amino acids: CASSRSGRPDTQYF. CDR3 bases: TGTGCCAGCAGCCGGAGCGGTCGCCCAGATACGCAGTATTTT. Full variable domain (outside the CDR3, taken from reference TRBV7-3 and TRBJ2-3): GAGVSQTPSNKVTEKGKYVELRCDPISGHTALYWYRQSLGQGPEFLIYFQGTGAADDSGLPNDRFFAVRPEGSVSTLKIQRTERGDSAVYLCASSRSGRPDTQYFGPGTRLTVL.

This chain connects TRBV30 to TRBJ1-1, with D possibly TRBD1 on 6 matching bases. Germline values: CDR1 GTSNPN, CDR2 SVGIG (reference sequence). V was cut by 4 bases and J by 0 bases, with 12 bases left in between. The CDR3 runs to 14 residues. DNA of the CDR3: TGTGCCTGGATTCCGGGACACATGAACACTGAAGCTTTCTTT. Translation gives CAWIPGHMNTEAFF.

The V and J genes are TRBV2 and TRBJ2-7; D perhaps matches TRBD1 (6 bases). CDR3 length: 13 amino acids. From germline, CDR1 is SNHLY and CDR2 FYNNEI. Trimming took off 9 bases at V and 3 bases at J, with 15 bases between the two ends. The CDR3 nucleotides are TGTGCCAGTACCGGGACACCGAACTACGAGCAGTACTTC. It translates to CASTGTPNYEQYF.

The rearrangement links TRBV5-1 to TRBJ1-3; possible D gene TRBD1, 6 bases. Germline V gives CDR1 SGHRS, CDR2 YFSETQ. This CDR3 has 14 residues. V gave up 0 bases and J gave up 4 bases, with 8 bases separating them. CDR3 DNA sequence: TGCGCCAGCAGCTTGGACAGGGAAGGAAACACCATATATTTT. Protein sequence: CASSLDREGNTIYF.

The chain uses TRBV5-1 and TRBJ1-1; 10 bases are shared with TRBD1. In germline, CDR1 is SGHRS, CDR2 YFSETQ. This CDR3 comprises 16 residues. The junction had 6 bases not matched to a gene; V was cut back by 4 bases and J by 0 bases. The CDR3 coding sequence is TGCGCCAGCAGCCCTAGGGACAGGGGCATGAACACTGAAGCTTTCTTT. Amino acids: CASSPRDRGMNTEAFF.

This rearrangement joins TRBV4-3 to TRBJ2-7; the match to TRBD1 covers 9 bases. Germline V gene sequence: CDR1 LGHNA, CDR2 YSLEER. The CDR3 loop spans 15 amino acids. Trimming took 1 base from V and 3 from J; bases not matched to a gene: 4. The CDR3 region has the DNA TGCGCCAGCAGCCAAGGACAGGGGGTTGGCTACGAGCAGTACTTC. It yields the protein CASSQGQGVGYEQYF.

J is TRBJ1-5 and V is TRBV6-2 or TRBV6-3; 8 bases are a match to TRBD1. Per germline, CDR1 MNHEY and CDR2 SVGEGT. Trimming cost V 5 bases and J 3 bases; bases outside gene matches: 6. The CDR3 has 15 amino acids. This CDR3 is CASSPQDRDNQPQHF. CDR3 DNA sequence: TGTGCCAGCAGTCCCCAGGACAGGGACAATCAGCCCCAGCATTTT.

Concerning this clone itself: At the DNA level, this CDR3 is encoded by other sequences in the same sample as well. The V gene is TRBV18, the J gene TRBJ1-5; TRBD1 matches 11 bases. The V gene end was trimmed by 2 bases and the J gene end by 5 bases; junction bases not matched to a gene: 2. Germline V lookup: CDR1 KGHSH, CDR2 LQKENI. This CDR3 contains 15 residues. CDR3 in amino acids: CASSPRTGGDQPQHF. CDR3 in DNA: TGTGCCAGCTCACCAAGGACAGGGGGCGATCAGCCCCAGCATTTT. Using reference TRBV18 and TRBJ1-5 for the parts outside the CDR3, the full variable domain is NAGVMQNPRHLVRRRGQEARLRCSPMKGHSHVYWYRQLPEEGLKFMVYLQKENIIDESGMPKERFSAEFPKEGPSILRIQQVVRGDSAAYFCASSPRTGGDQPQHFGDGTRLSIL.

The chain uses TRBV19 and TRBJ2-1; the D is unclear. V was cut by 5 bases and J by 1 base, with 9 bases left in between. Per the germline V gene, CDR1 is LNHDA and CDR2 is SQIVND (reference sequence). There are 14 residues in the CDR3. In nucleotides, the CDR3 is TGTGCCAGTAGTTATTTGGTATCCTACAATGAGCAGTTCTTC. Amino acids: CASSYLVSYNEQFF. The whole variable domain, remainder taken from reference TRBV19 and TRBJ2-1, is DGGITQSPKYLFRKEGQNVTLSCEQNLNHDAMYWYRQDPGQGLRLIYYSQIVNDFQKGDIAEGYSVSREKKESFPLTVTSAQKNPTAFYLCASSYLVSYNEQFFGPGTRLTVL.

This clone was counted a few times. This sequence joins TRBV7-2 and TRBJ2-7, with 9 bases that match TRBD2. This CDR3 has 15 residues. The ends lost 2 bases at V and 3 bases at J; junction bases unmatched: 5. Germline V CDR1 and CDR2: SGHTA, FQGNSA. The CDR3 spells CASSLKGTSYYEQYF. In DNA form, the CDR3 reads TGTGCCAGCAGCTTAAAAGGGACTAGCTACTACGAGCAGTACTTC.

This clone was seen more than once but under ten times. The rearrangement joins TRBV19 to TRBJ1-3; D uncertain. This CDR3 has 14 residues. In germline, CDR1 is LNHDA, CDR2 SQIVND (reference sequence). With 5 bases removed from V and 4 bases from J, the gap between germline ends came to 12 bases. The CDR3 DNA reads TGTGCCAGTAGTTCCTTCGCGGGGGGAAACACCATATATTTT. It translates to CASSSFAGGNTIYF. Drawing the rest from reference TRBV19 and TRBJ1-3, the complete variable domain is DGGITQSPKYLFRKEGQNVTLSCEQNLNHDAMYWYRQDPGQGLRLIYYSQIVNDFQKGDIAEGYSVSREKKESFPLTVTSAQKNPTAFYLCASSSFAGGNTIYFGEGSWLTVV.

This sequence joins TRBV28 and TRBJ2-7; no firm D call. The CDR3 is made up of 13 amino acids. V was trimmed by 7 bases and J by 3 bases, leaving 13 bases between them. Germline assignment: CDR1 MDHEN and CDR2 SYDVKM. CDR3 coding DNA: TGTGCCAGCATCGGGCCACATAGCTACGAGCAGTACTTC. Its protein product is CASIGPHSYEQYF.